Following are 31 T cell receptor beta chains from one sample sequenced in a study of cytotoxic CD8 clonotypes in ibrutinib-treated CLL. Produced via immunoSEQ multiplex PCR; TCRdb's table is partial and in-frame only. In the table there are more than 70,000 clones, around 79% of which are singletons. Sample: PBMCs, taken after 12 months of ibrutinib treatment. These TCRs come from a human donor with chronic lymphocytic leukemia.

The V call is TRBV19, the J call TRBJ1-3; D is ambiguous. Trimming stripped 5 bases from V and 0 bases from J, with 14 bases between. Looked up from germline, CDR1 is LNHDA and CDR2 is SQIVND (reference sequence). The CDR3 totals 16 residues. The CDR3: CASSWSLASSGNTIYF. The DNA for the CDR3 is TGTGCCAGTAGTTGGTCCTTAGCGAGCTCTGGAAACACCATATATTTT.

This sequence joins TRBV7-6 and TRBJ2-5, with TRBD1 matching 10 bases. The CDR3 loop spans 15 amino acids. Germline CDR1 SGHVS, CDR2 FNYEAQ. With 5 bases clipped from V and 2 bases from J, the junction kept 5 bases outside the gene matches. The CDR3 spells CASSPRDRGQETQYF. CDR3 in DNA: TGTGCCAGCAGCCCCCGGGACAGGGGTCAAGAGACCCAGTACTTC.

This clone was counted a few times. The chain couples TRBV10-3 to TRBJ1-1; D perhaps matches TRBD1 (6 bases). This CDR3 contains 16 residues. The V end lost 4 bases, the J end lost 0 bases, and 15 bases lay between the germline ends. The germline gives CDR1 ENHRY, CDR2 SYGVKD. The CDR3 reads CAISGTVGDMNTEAFF. The CDR3 DNA is TGTGCCATCAGTGGGACCGTGGGGGACATGAACACTGAAGCTTTCTTT.

This rearrangement joins TRBV13 to TRBJ2-3; maybe TRBD1 (5 bases). The length of the CDR3 is 16 residues. Germline V gives CDR1 PRHDT, CDR2 FYEKMQ (reference sequence). Trimming took off 5 bases at V and 0 bases at J, with 15 bases between the two ends. The CDR3: CASSPLGHPSTDTQYF. Here the CDR3 DNA reads TGTGCCAGCAGCCCGCTGGGGCACCCTAGCACAGATACGCAGTATTTT.

This chain uses TRBV27 with TRBJ1-3; 10 positions agree with TRBD1. Per the germline V gene, CDR1 is MNHEY and CDR2 is SMNVEV (reference sequence). The ends lost 6 bases at V and 0 bases at J; junction bases unmatched: 11. The CDR3 contains 18 residues. DNA for the CDR3: TGTGCCAGCAGGAATCCGGGACAGGGGATTTCCTCTGGAAACACCATATATTTT. It yields the protein CASRNPGQGISSGNTIYF.

In this sample, this clone turned up once. The chain carries TRBV11-2 and TRBJ2-3; the match to TRBD2 covers 9 bases. Per germline, CDR1 SGHAT and CDR2 FQNNGV. The CDR3 has 17 residues. Germline trimming cut 5 bases from V and 4 bases from J; bases unmatched to any gene: 13. The CDR3 region has the DNA TGTGCCAGCAGCGCCGGGGGAGCGGGAGGTCTTTCAGATACGCAGTATTTT. Translated, it gives CASSAGGAGGLSDTQYF.

The chain is built from TRBV5-1 and TRBJ2-1; D not resolved. Germline CDR1 reads SGHRS; CDR2 reads YFSETQ. V was cut by 6 bases and J by 2 bases, with 12 bases left in between. The CDR3 runs 14 residues. CDR3 DNA: TGCGCCAGCATCCCCGGACCTACCTACAATGAGCAGTTCTTC. Its protein product is CASIPGPTYNEQFF.

The chain uses TRBV5-4 and TRBJ1-2, with unresolved D. The CDR3 extends over 16 amino acids. Germline lookup yields CDR1 SGHNT and CDR2 YYREEE (reference sequence). V was shortened by 0 bases and J by 6 bases, with 18 bases between the two germline ends. CDR3 residues: CASSLGAGIKSHGYTF. CDR3 sequence (DNA): TGTGCCAGCAGCTTGGGGGCAGGAATTAAGAGCCATGGCTACACCTTC.

The J gene is TRBJ2-2, the V gene TRBV7-6; no firm D call. The ends were cut back, 5 bases at V and 4 bases at J, with 14 bases in the middle. This CDR3 contains 15 residues. CDR1 and CDR2 (germline): SGHVS, FNYEAQ. The CDR3 DNA sequence: TGTGCCAGCAGCCCACCGGTAGTAGGCACCGGGGAGCTGTTTTTT. The encoded protein is CASSPPVVGTGELFF. The full variable domain, its missing parts supplied by reference TRBV7-6 and TRBJ2-2, is GAGVSQSPRYKVTKRGQDVALRCDPISGHVSLYWYRQALGQGPEFLTYFNYEAQQDKSGLPNDRFSAERPEGSISTLTIQRTEQRDSAMYRCASSPPVVGTGELFFGEGSRLTVL.

This rearrangement joins TRBV5-1 to TRBJ1-6, with D unresolved. Germline assignment: CDR1 SGHRS and CDR2 YFSETQ. The CDR3 covers 15 residues. The ends were cut back, 4 bases at V and 7 bases at J, with 15 bases in the middle. CDR3 loop: CASSPRELENSPLHF. Here the CDR3 DNA reads TGCGCCAGCAGCCCCCGGGAGCTAGAGAATTCACCCCTCCACTTT. The entire variable domain, with the rest obtained from reference TRBV5-1 and TRBJ1-6, is as follows: KAGVTQTPRYLIKTRGQQVTLSCSPISGHRSVSWYQQTPGQGLQFLFEYFSETQRNKGNFPGRFSGRQFSNSRSEMNVSTLELGDSALYLCASSPRELENSPLHFGNGTRLTVT.

V usage is TRBV5-1 and J usage is TRBJ1-1; D call uncertain. V lost 4 bases to trimming and J lost 5 bases, with 9 bases between them. CDR1 is SGHRS and CDR2 is YFSETQ in the germline V gene. The CDR3 consists of 12 residues. CDR3 coding DNA: TGCGCCAGCAGCCCGGGAGGGACTGAAGCTTTCTTT. This gives the protein CASSPGGTEAFF.

This rearrangement joins TRBV19 to TRBJ1-5; no firm D call. Looked up from germline, CDR1 is LNHDA and CDR2 is SQIVND (reference sequence). This CDR3 contains 13 residues. Deletions cut 1 base from V and 5 bases from J, with 6 bases between. CDR3: CASSIAHYQPQHF. In DNA form, the CDR3 reads TGTGCCAGTAGTATAGCCCACTATCAGCCCCAGCATTTT.

This chain connects TRBV9 to TRBJ1-3, with 10 nucleotides matching TRBD1. Unmatched junction bases numbered 11, after V lost 2 bases and J lost 0 bases. This CDR3 contains 19 residues. Germline lookup yields CDR1 SGDLS and CDR2 YYNGEE. CDR3 sequence: CASSVESWGQGFSGNTIYF. Here the CDR3 DNA reads TGTGCCAGCAGCGTCGAATCGTGGGGACAGGGGTTCTCTGGAAACACCATATATTTT.

This clone was observed a handful of times. The chain uses TRBV7-9 and TRBJ2-7; 8 nucleotides align to TRBD1. This CDR3 region has 13 residues. The germline V gene has CDR1 SEHNR and CDR2 FQNEAQ (reference sequence). The trim removed 7 bases at V and 6 bases at J, leaving 8 bases unmatched. The CDR3 loop reads CASTGGSLFEQYF. In DNA, the CDR3 is TGTGCCAGCACAGGGGGCTCCCTTTTCGAGCAGTACTTC.

This rearrangement joins TRBV6-1 to TRBJ1-1; 11 positions agree with TRBD1. The CDR3 is 16 residues long. CDR1 is MNHNS and CDR2 is SASEGT in the germline V gene. J gave up 7 bases and V 4 bases, and 11 bases lay outside the gene matches. The CDR3 protein is CASSGNPGQGAHEAFF. Written as DNA, the CDR3 is TGTGCCAGCAGTGGAAACCCTGGACAGGGGGCGCATGAAGCTTTCTTT.

The chain employs TRBV5-1 and TRBJ2-3; D unclear. This CDR3 comprises 13 residues. The germline V gene encodes CDR1 SGHRS and CDR2 YFSETQ. V was clipped by 0 bases and J by 3 bases, with 5 bases between them. CDR3 nucleotide sequence: TGCGCCAGCAGCTTGGCCGGGACAGATACGCAGTATTTT. It encodes CASSLAGTDTQYF.

This rearrangement joins TRBV5-4 to TRBJ1-2; TRBD1 agrees at 12 bases. This CDR3 region has 15 residues. Germline loops: CDR1 SGHNT, CDR2 YYREEE (reference sequence). J was trimmed by 5 bases and V by 2 bases; bases with no gene match: 4. CDR3 sequence: CASSFGTGGAYGYTF. As DNA, the CDR3 is TGTGCCAGCAGCTTCGGGACAGGGGGCGCTTATGGCTACACCTTC.

The chain couples TRBV28 to TRBJ1-5; tentative D call: TRBD1 (5 bases). CDR3 length equals 19 residues. V lost 5 bases to trimming and J lost 0 bases, with 23 bases between them. The germline gives CDR1 MDHEN, CDR2 SYDVKM. CDR3 region: CASSGPPWTRLNSNQPQHF. The DNA of the CDR3 is TGTGCCAGCAGTGGTCCACCATGGACACGTTTGAATAGCAATCAGCCCCAGCATTTT.

The V gene is TRBV27, the J gene TRBJ2-5; 11 nucleotides match TRBD2. This CDR3 comprises 15 residues. The V gene's germline CDR1 is MNHEY and CDR2 SMNVEV (reference sequence). V shed 5 bases and J 1 base; nucleotides not matched to a gene: 3. The DNA for the CDR3 is TGTGCCAGCAGTCCCGGACTAGCGGGCCAAGAGACCCAGTACTTC. Its translation is CASSPGLAGQETQYF.

J is TRBJ2-2 and V is TRBV7-3, with TRBD2 matching 7 bases. CDR1 is SGHTA, CDR2 FQGTGA, per germline. The CDR3 has 15 residues. The trim removed 5 bases at V and 0 bases at J, leaving 3 bases unmatched. The CDR3 DNA sequence: TGTGCCAGCAGCCCCGCGGGGGCGAACACCGGGGAGCTGTTTTTT. This sequence encodes CASSPAGANTGELFF.

The chain uses TRBV10-3 and TRBJ2-5; TRBD2 matches at 7 bases. Germline assignment: CDR1 ENHRY and CDR2 SYGVKD. Trimming cost V 0 bases and J 5 bases; bases outside gene matches: 9. The CDR3 totals 16 residues. DNA of the CDR3: TGTGCCATCAGTGAGTCGGTCCTAGCGGTGGGTGAGACCCAGTACTTC. Its translation: CAISESVLAVGETQYF.

The sample holds one count of this clone. V and J are TRBV6-5 and TRBJ2-7, with 9 bases fitting TRBD1. V lost 2 bases to trimming and J lost 2 bases; unmatched junction nucleotides: 4. The CDR3 totals 15 residues. Germline CDR1 MNHEY, CDR2 SVGAGI. The CDR3 sequence is CASSYRGQGTYEQYF. As DNA, the CDR3 is TGTGCCAGCAGTTACAGGGGACAGGGCACCTACGAGCAGTACTTC.

The table lists this clone with a count of one. This chain connects TRBV5-5 to TRBJ1-4; tentatively, D is TRBD1 (5 bases). Looked up from germline, CDR1 is SGHKS and CDR2 is YYEKEE (reference sequence). This CDR3 is built from 15 residues. Trimming cost V 0 bases and J 4 bases, with 10 bases left between them. In DNA form, the CDR3 reads TGTGCCAGCAGCTTGGCCCGGCAGGGTAATGAAAAACTGTTTTTT. Protein sequence: CASSLARQGNEKLFF.

The J gene is TRBJ2-1, the V gene TRBV18, with TRBD2 matching over 13 bases. Germline CDR1 and CDR2: KGHSH and LQKENI. The CDR3 has 15 residues. Unmatched junction bases numbered 8, after V lost 6 bases and J lost 9 bases. The CDR3 DNA is TGTGCCAGCTCCCCGGGACTAGCGGGGAGGGGTGAGCAGTTCTTC. Amino acid sequence: CASSPGLAGRGEQFF.

The rearrangement joins TRBV2 to TRBJ2-7; D unresolved. CDR3 size: 12 residues. Germline values: CDR1 SNHLY, CDR2 FYNNEI. Trimming took 2 bases from V and 2 from J, leaving 4 bases between them. The CDR3 spells CASSEMAYEQYF. The CDR3, as DNA: TGTGCCAGCAGTGAAATGGCCTACGAGCAGTACTTC.

The gene calls are TRBV5-8 and TRBJ2-5, with 9 bases matching TRBD2. From germline, CDR1 is SGHTS and CDR2 YDEGEE. V shed 4 bases and J 0 bases; nucleotides not matched to a gene: 7. The CDR3 extends over 16 amino acids. This chain's CDR3 is CASSPGVAGDQETQYF. The CDR3 DNA reads TGTGCCAGCAGCCCCGGGGTAGCGGGGGACCAAGAGACCCAGTACTTC.

As concerns this clone: Other DNA sequences within the sample encode an identical CDR3. The chain couples TRBV7-2 to TRBJ1-4; maybe TRBD1 (6 bases). From germline, CDR1 is SGHTA and CDR2 FQGNSA. This CDR3 is built from 15 residues. V was pared by 3 bases and J by 4 bases, with 12 bases between. The CDR3 region is CASSLGGLGNEKLFF. The CDR3 DNA reads TGTGCCAGCAGCTTGGGGGGCTTGGGTAATGAAAAACTGTTTTTT.

The V call is TRBV2, the J call TRBJ2-3; TRBD1 is a possible D gene (7 bases). The V end was cut by 6 bases, the J end by 3 bases, with 13 bases between. CDR3 length: 14 amino acids. Germline CDR1 reads SNHLY; CDR2 reads FYNNEI. Here the CDR3 reads CASRIQGGTDTQYF. CDR3 DNA: TGTGCCAGCAGGATCCAGGGGGGAACAGATACGCAGTATTTT.

This clone has only one observation. The V and J genes are TRBV2 and TRBJ1-4; TRBD1 agrees at 9 bases. Trimming removed 5 bases from V and 8 bases from J; junction bases left unmatched: 3. This CDR3 is built from 13 residues. Germline CDR1 is SNHLY and CDR2 is FYNNEI. As DNA, the CDR3 is TGTGCCAGCAGTTCGGGGACAGGGGAAAAACTGTTTTTT. Residues: CASSSGTGEKLFF.

The genes are TRBV27 and TRBJ1-4; tentative D call: TRBD1 (6 bases). Germline-derived CDR1 and CDR2 are MNHEY and SMNVEV (reference sequence). With 5 bases removed from V and 7 bases from J, the gap between germline ends came to 8 bases. This CDR3 has 12 residues. CDR3 nucleotide sequence: TGTGCCAGCAGTCCCAGGGGTGAAAAACTGTTTTTT. This translates into CASSPRGEKLFF. Drawing the rest from reference TRBV27 and TRBJ1-4, the complete variable domain is EAQVTQNPRYLITVTGKKLTVTCSQNMNHEYMSWYRQDPGLGLRQIYYSMNVEVTDKGDVPEGYKVSRKEKRNFPLILESPSPNQTSLYFCASSPRGEKLFFGSGTQLSVL.

The chain has TRBV28 and TRBJ1-1; D is possibly TRBD1 (5 bases). Germline loops: CDR1 MDHEN, CDR2 SYDVKM. The CDR3 sequence is 12 residues long. Trimming removed 7 bases at V and 5 bases at J, with 11 bases between. The CDR3 sequence is CASTPRGTEAFF. DNA for the CDR3: TGTGCCAGCACTCCACGGGGGACTGAAGCTTTCTTT.